The 18 T cell receptor beta chains listed next were all sequenced from one sample in a study of T cell clones after liver transplantation (dated by TCRdb to between 2018 and 2021). Library prep was done by the immunoSEQ multiplex PCR assay. TCRdb mirrors the immuneACCESS table, restricted to in-frame sequences. Some clones are absent from its copies; in checked studies, under half trace to an unresolved V gene, and the reason for the others is unknown. This sample has about 75,000 clones in its table, and under 90% of those were observed once. The ten largest clonotypes hold 2.1% of the sample. The sample here was CD4+ T cells from blood, taken around 50 months after liver transplant. These receptors all come from a human patient who received a liver transplant. Some T cells may have been brought in with the graft after a transplant.

This clone was seen a handful of times. The V call is TRBV28, the J call TRBJ1-2; possibly TRBD1 for D (5 bases). Germline V gene sequence: CDR1 MDHEN, CDR2 SYDVKM. The CDR3 covers 14 residues. The V end lost 6 bases, the J end lost 0 bases, and 11 bases lay between the germline ends. The CDR3 loop is CASRGGAANYGYTF. CDR3 in DNA: TGTGCCAGCAGGGGAGGGGCGGCTAACTATGGCTACACCTTC.

This rearrangement joins TRBV25-1 to TRBJ2-4; a weak D match, TRBD2 (5 bases). V lost 3 bases and J lost 0, with 9 bases in between. The CDR3 loop spans 15 amino acids. Germline V lookup: CDR1 MGHDK, CDR2 SYGVNS. CDR3 sequence: CASSDSGLAKNIQYF. DNA of the CDR3: TGTGCCAGCAGTGATTCTGGACTAGCCAAAAACATTCAGTACTTC.

There are a few counts of this clone. The chain couples TRBV29-1 to TRBJ1-1; D is unclear. The CDR3 sequence is 14 residues long. The V gene lost 0 bases and the J gene lost 3 bases, with 11 bases spanning the gap. The germline gives CDR1 SQVTM, CDR2 ANQGSEA. The CDR3 nucleotides read TGCAGCGTTGAAGAAGAGCGGGTCCACACTGAAGCTTTCTTT. Translation: CSVEEERVHTEAFF.

The chain uses TRBV19 and TRBJ2-3; possibly TRBD1 for D (5 bases). CDR3 length: 14 amino acids. Trimming stripped 10 bases from V and 4 bases from J, with 18 bases between. Germline CDR1 LNHDA, CDR2 SQIVND (reference sequence). The CDR3 reads CATNRGRVADTQYF. The CDR3 DNA sequence: TGTGCCACCAATAGGGGCAGGGTCGCAGATACGCAGTATTTT.

J is TRBJ1-2 and V is TRBV10-3; 10 nucleotides line up with TRBD1. Trimming took 2 bases from V and 7 from J; bases not matched to a gene: 7. Germline values: CDR1 ENHRY, CDR2 SYGVKD. This CDR3 contains 15 residues. CDR3 residues: CAISEERQGATGYTF. Here the CDR3 DNA reads TGTGCCATCAGTGAGGAAAGACAGGGGGCGACTGGCTACACCTTC.

This chain links TRBV5-4 with TRBJ2-7; 10 nucleotides match TRBD1. Trimming took 0 bases from V and 4 from J; bases not matched to a gene: 4. Germline V lookup: CDR1 SGHNT, CDR2 YYREEE (reference sequence). This CDR3 comprises 15 residues. CDR3 loop: CASSLGQGARYEQYF. In DNA, the CDR3 is TGTGCCAGCAGCTTGGGACAGGGGGCGCGTTACGAGCAGTACTTC. The variable domain in full, completed from reference TRBV5-4 and TRBJ2-7, reads ETGVTQSPTHLIKTRGQQVTLRCSSQSGHNTVSWYQQALGQGPQFIFQYYREEENGRGNFPPRFSGLQFPNYSSELNVNALELDDSALYLCASSLGQGARYEQYFGPGTRLTVT.

The rearrangement uses TRBV28 and TRBJ1-4; D is undetermined. The CDR3 runs 12 residues. The V gene's germline CDR1 is MDHEN and CDR2 SYDVKM. V was trimmed by 1 base and J by 7 bases, leaving 4 bases between them. The CDR3 nucleotides are TGTGCCAGCAGTTTATATCGTGAAAAACTGTTTTTT. Protein sequence: CASSLYREKLFF.

The chain uses TRBV7-2 and TRBJ2-5; D unclear. The germline gives CDR1 SGHTA, CDR2 FQGNSA. The CDR3 contains 13 residues. V dropped 1 base and J dropped 4 bases, with 7 bases sitting between them. DNA for the CDR3: TGTGCCAGCAGCTTAGACCCGGGAGAGACCCAGTACTTC. Amino acid sequence: CASSLDPGETQYF.

By frequency in the sample, this clone is medium-sized. The V gene is TRBV6-4, the J gene TRBJ1-6; the D gene is possibly TRBD1 (5 bases). This CDR3 region has 14 residues. Trimming removed 6 bases at V and 0 bases at J, with 6 bases between. The germline V gene encodes CDR1 MRHNA and CDR2 SNTAGT. CDR3 sequence: CASRDTSYNSPLHF. The DNA of the CDR3 is TGTGCCAGCAGGGACACCTCCTATAATTCACCCCTCCACTTT.

This chain uses TRBV5-1 with TRBJ1-1; 8 bases match TRBD1. After removal of 4 bases from V and 7 bases from J, the junction contained 6 bases not matched to a gene. The CDR3 spans 13 residues. In germline, CDR1 is SGHRS, CDR2 YFSETQ. This CDR3 is CASSLGQEGEAFF. The CDR3 coding sequence is TGCGCCAGCAGCCTGGGACAGGAAGGTGAAGCTTTCTTT.

V is TRBV4-3 and J is TRBJ2-1; D perhaps matches TRBD2 (5 bases). The CDR3 extends over 17 amino acids. Trimming removed 0 bases from V and 0 bases from J, with 12 bases in between. Germline CDR1 and CDR2: LGHNA and YSLEER. CDR3 nucleotides: TGCGCCAGCAGCCAAGAGGGAGCTCGAAGCTCCTACAATGAGCAGTTCTTC. Its translation: CASSQEGARSSYNEQFF.

The rearrangement uses TRBV6-5 and TRBJ2-2; D not resolved. V was cut by 5 bases and J by 6 bases, with 16 bases left in between. CDR1 and CDR2 (germline): MNHEY, SVGAGI. The CDR3 extends over 15 amino acids. The CDR3 bases are TGTGCCAGCAGTCCACCAGGCAGTCGGGCCGGGGAGCTGTTTTTT. Protein: CASSPPGSRAGELFF.

This clone was counted between two and nine times. The CDR3 loop reads CASSSGHRTDTQYF. CDR3 DNA sequence: TGTGCCAGCAGCTCGGGACATCGCACAGATACGCAGTATTTT. The V and J genes are TRBV13 and TRBJ2-3; D is perhaps TRBD1 (6 bases). The germline V gene encodes CDR1 PRHDT and CDR2 FYEKMQ (reference sequence). This CDR3 region has 14 residues. With 4 bases removed from V and 1 base from J, the gap between germline ends came to 9 bases.

The rearrangement uses TRBV25-1 and TRBJ1-1; D may be TRBD1 (5 bases). This CDR3 comprises 14 residues. Germline CDR1 MGHDK, CDR2 SYGVNS. V lost 7 bases and J 1 base, leaving 13 bases between the germline ends. The CDR3 coding sequence is TGTGCCAGCACTTATGGGGGTCGGAACACTGAAGCTTTCTTT. Translation gives CASTYGGRNTEAFF.

The chain employs TRBV6-6 and TRBJ1-1; 7 positions agree with TRBD1. This CDR3 is built from 14 residues. In germline, CDR1 is MNHNY, CDR2 SVGAGI (reference sequence). V shed 7 bases and J 4 bases; nucleotides not matched to a gene: 9. In DNA, the CDR3 is TGTGCCAGCACCCCCTCTTCAGGGGGCACTGAAGCTTTCTTT. Encoded protein: CASTPSSGGTEAFF.

The chain combines TRBV21-1 with TRBJ2-3; the D call TRBD2 from the table was never checked on the DNA. TRBV21-1 is given as a pseudogene. The CDR3 is made up of 12 amino acids. The CDR3 sequence: CASTSPGDTQYF. The CDR3 bases are TGTGCCAGCACCTCCCCGGGGGATACGCAGTATTTT.

The CDR3, as DNA: TGTGCCAGCAGCCTGACCCCGGCGGCTGAAGCTTTCTTT. Its translation: CASSLTPAAEAFF. The rearrangement joins TRBV11-3 to TRBJ1-1; no reliable D call. Trimming shortened V by 5 bases and J by 6 bases, and 13 bases separated the two germline ends. CDR1 and CDR2 (germline): SGHNT, YENEEA. The CDR3 has 13 amino acids.

In its sample, this clone ranks as medium-sized (0.01 to 0.1%). The V and J genes are TRBV4-1 and TRBJ1-1; D gene uncertain. This CDR3 region has 15 residues. Germline values: CDR1 MGHRA, CDR2 YSYEKL. Trimming took 4 bases from V and 2 from J, leaving 14 bases between them. The CDR3 DNA sequence: TGCGCCAGCAGCCGAGCCCCAGGCCCAAACACTGAAGCTTTCTTT. This sequence encodes CASSRAPGPNTEAFF.